This TCR beta chain was obtained from a study of regulatory T cells in long-lasting Graves disease. Relying on iRepertoire HTBI primers and Arm-PCR of CDR3 regions, the team built TCR beta libraries. One entry per CDR3 protein, called by TCRdb with MiXCR from the multiplex PCR reads. The sample records approximately 400,000 distinct CDR3 sequences, more than 13% being singletons. Time point of the sample: newly diagnosed GD, antithyroid drugs for less than 3 months. PBMC RNA served as the TCR library source. The CDR3 is 14 amino acids. V was shortened by 6 bases and J by 1 base, with 12 bases between the two germline ends. CDR1 is KGHSH and CDR2 is LQKENI in the germline V gene. In its sample, this clonotype was seen a few times. The data also belong to a second study, concerning T cells in Graves' hyperthyroidism and ophthalmopathy. That source reports: Used for diagnoses were clinical symptoms, serum thyroxine and TRAb, thyroid ultrasound and orbital computed tomography. Median prediction lead before ophthalmopathy onset was roughly 6 months with the model.

The source was peripheral blood mononuclear cells (PBMCs), collected at new diagnosis, from a patient treated with antithyroid drugs. The receptor comes from a woman aged 25 to 39 with Graves disease. The chain carries TRBV18 and TRBJ2-5; perhaps TRBD1 as D (5 bases). The CDR3 DNA sequence: TGTGCCAGCTCGGTACAGGACGGCCAAGAGACCCAGTACTTC. This translates into CASSVQDGQETQYF.